Below are 3 T cell receptor beta chains sequenced from a single sample in a study of blood T cell repertoires in COVID-19. Some clones are missing from TCRdb's copy, which holds only in-frame ones; the method was immunoSEQ multiplex PCR. The sample has tens of thousands of clones, about 85% seen once; the top ten hold 10% to 13%. Sequenced material: peripheral blood. All receptors derive from a human donor in a cohort sampled during active COVID-19.

This clone was seen more than once but under ten times. The chain combines TRBV18 with TRBJ2-2; unclear D gene. Looked up from germline, CDR1 is KGHSH and CDR2 is LQKENI. V was pared by 4 bases and J by 1 base, with 7 bases between. The CDR3 covers 14 residues. The DNA of the CDR3 is TGTGCCAGCTCACTCAGGATGAACACCGGGGAGCTGTTTTTT. Translating it yields CASSLRMNTGELFF.

The DNA for the CDR3 is TGTGCCACCAGTGATTTGCAATGGCAGACGGGCACCGGGGAGCTGTTTTTT. Translating gives CATSDLQWQTGTGELFF. V usage is TRBV24-1 and J usage is TRBJ2-2; D call uncertain. Germline lookup yields CDR1 KGHDR and CDR2 SFDVKD. V was cut by 0 bases and J by 4 bases, with 14 bases left in between. The CDR3 covers 17 residues.

The chain joins TRBV7-2 to TRBJ2-1; a possible D gene is TRBD2 (6 bases). The CDR3 consists of 12 residues. The V gene lost 4 bases and the J gene lost 8 bases, with 9 bases spanning the gap. Per the germline V gene, CDR1 is SGHTA and CDR2 is FQGNSA. The CDR3 sequence is CASSWGVHEQFF. The CDR3 nucleotides read TGTGCCAGCAGCTGGGGGGTCCATGAGCAGTTCTTC.